This T cell receptor (beta chain) was profiled in a study of T cells in Graves' hyperthyroidism and ophthalmopathy. Amplified TCR beta CDR3 regions derived from RNA transcripts. RT-PCR in the first round (using the HTBI primer set) targeted the TCR CDR3. Each CDR3 protein is one row after TCRdb ran MiXCR on the multiplex PCR reads. The table has a few hundred thousand distinct CDR3 sequences, 15% to 20% seen once; the top ten hold 2.5% to 4%. This clonotype showed up just a few times. CDR1 and CDR2 from the germline V gene are SEHNR and FQNEAQ (reference sequence). Deletions cut 1 base from V and 9 bases from J, with 7 bases between. CDR3 size: 12 residues.

The chain combines TRBV7-9 with TRBJ1-5; D is possibly TRBD1 (5 bases). Sequenced material: blood. The receptor was isolated from a woman in her 40s with Graves' ophthalmopathy. The CDR3 region is CASSLGDGPQHF. DNA of the CDR3: TGTGCCAGCAGCTTAGGGGACGGGCCCCAGCATTTT.